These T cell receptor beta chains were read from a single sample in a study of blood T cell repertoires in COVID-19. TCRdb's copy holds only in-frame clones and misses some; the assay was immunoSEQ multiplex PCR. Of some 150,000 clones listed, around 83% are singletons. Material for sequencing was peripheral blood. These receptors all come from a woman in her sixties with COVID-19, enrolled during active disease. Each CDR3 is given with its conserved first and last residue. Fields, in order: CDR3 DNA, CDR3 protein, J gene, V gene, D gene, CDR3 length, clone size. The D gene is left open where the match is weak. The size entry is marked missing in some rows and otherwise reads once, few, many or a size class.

DNA: TGTGCCAGCAGCCCGGTGGGACATAGAGAACTGTTTTTT
CDR3: CASSPVGHRELFF
J: TRBJ1-4
V: TRBV7-9
D: -
length: 13
size: -

DNA: TGTGCCAGCAGTGAGCCAGGATTCATGAACACTGAAGCTTTCTTT
CDR3: CASSEPGFMNTEAFF
J: TRBJ1-1
V: TRBV6-1
D: -
length: 15
size: -

DNA: TGTGCCAGCAGTGGACAGGGCTTGGGAAACACCATATATTTT
CDR3: CASSGQGLGNTIYF
J: TRBJ1-3
V: TRBV25-1
D: TRBD1
length: 14
size: -

DNA: TGTGCCAGCAGCGTATTGGCAACCCTTGACAATGAGCAGTTCTTC
CDR3: CASSVLATLDNEQFF
J: TRBJ2-1
V: TRBV9
D: -
length: 15
size: -

DNA: TGTGCCAGCAGCTGGGGACAGACTGATCAGCCCCAGCATTTT
CDR3: CASSWGQTDQPQHF
J: TRBJ1-5
V: TRBV9
D: TRBD1
length: 14
size: -

DNA: TGTGCCAGCAGAGCACAGGTCGGAGGGGAGACCCAGTACTTC
CDR3: CASRAQVGGETQYF
J: TRBJ2-5
V: TRBV2
D: -
length: 14
size: once

DNA: TGCAGTGCTAGTGCCGTGAACACTGAAGCTTTCTTT
CDR3: CSASAVNTEAFF
J: TRBJ1-1
V: TRBV20-1
D: -
length: 12
size: -

DNA: TGTGCCAGCGAATATGGAGTGATGGGAACTAATGAAAAACTGTTTTTT
CDR3: CASEYGVMGTNEKLFF
J: TRBJ1-4
V: TRBV11-2
D: -
length: 16
size: -

DNA: TGTGCCAGCAGCTTGGGGACAGGGGGGAATGAAAAACTGTTTTTT
CDR3: CASSLGTGGNEKLFF
J: TRBJ1-4
V: TRBV5-5
D: TRBD1
length: 15
size: -

DNA: TGTGCCAGCATTCGGGACACCTACTACGAGCAGTACTTC
CDR3: CASIRDTYYEQYF
J: TRBJ2-7
V: TRBV6-6
D: -
length: 13
size: -

DNA: TGTGCCAGCTCAACCGGACAGGGGAGTTTGAACACTGAAGCTTTCTTT
CDR3: CASSTGQGSLNTEAFF
J: TRBJ1-1
V: TRBV18
D: TRBD1
length: 16
size: -

DNA: TGTGCCAGCAGCCAAGAAAGTGACATCACCGGGGAGCTGTTTTTT
CDR3: CASSQESDITGELFF
J: TRBJ2-2
V: TRBV3-1/TRBV3-2
D: -
length: 15
size: once

DNA: TGCGCCAGCAGCCAGGGACACCAGAACACTGAAGCTTTCTTT
CDR3: CASSQGHQNTEAFF
J: TRBJ1-1
V: TRBV5-1
D: -
length: 14
size: -

DNA: TGTGCCAGCAGCTTAGGCTACCAGGGGCCCCAGCATTTT
CDR3: CASSLGYQGPQHF
J: TRBJ1-5
V: TRBV5-5
D: -
length: 13
size: -

DNA: TGTGCCAGCAGTGAGACGAGGGATTCACCCCTCCACTTT
CDR3: CASSETRDSPLHF
J: TRBJ1-6
V: TRBV12-3/TRBV12-4
D: -
length: 13
size: -

DNA: TGTGCCAGCAGCTTGTACCCGGACAGATCCTACGAGCAGTACTTC
CDR3: CASSLYPDRSYEQYF
J: TRBJ2-7
V: TRBV11-1
D: -
length: 15
size: -

DNA: TGTGCCACCAGTCGGGCTAGCGGATCTAACACCGGGGAGCTGTTTTTT
CDR3: CATSRASGSNTGELFF
J: TRBJ2-2
V: TRBV24-1
D: TRBD2
length: 16
size: -

DNA: TGTGCCAGCAGTGAAATAGGCGGGAGCTACGAGCAGTACTTC
CDR3: CASSEIGGSYEQYF
J: TRBJ2-7
V: TRBV6-1
D: TRBD2
length: 14
size: -